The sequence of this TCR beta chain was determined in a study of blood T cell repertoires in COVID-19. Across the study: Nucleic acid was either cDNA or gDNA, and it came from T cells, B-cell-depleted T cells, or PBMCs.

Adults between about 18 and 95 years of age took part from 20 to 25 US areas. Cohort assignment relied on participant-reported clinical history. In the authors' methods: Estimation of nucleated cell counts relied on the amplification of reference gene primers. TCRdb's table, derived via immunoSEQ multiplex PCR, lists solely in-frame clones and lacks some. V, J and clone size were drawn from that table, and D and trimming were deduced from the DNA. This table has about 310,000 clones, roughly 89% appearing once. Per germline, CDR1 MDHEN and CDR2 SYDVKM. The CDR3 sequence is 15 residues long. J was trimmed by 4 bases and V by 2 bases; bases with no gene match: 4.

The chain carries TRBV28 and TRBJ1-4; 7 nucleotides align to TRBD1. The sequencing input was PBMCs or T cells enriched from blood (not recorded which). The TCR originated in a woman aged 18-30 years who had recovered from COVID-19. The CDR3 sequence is CASSLEGAGNEKLFF. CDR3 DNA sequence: TGTGCCAGCAGTTTAGAGGGGGCGGGTAATGAAAAACTGTTTTTT.